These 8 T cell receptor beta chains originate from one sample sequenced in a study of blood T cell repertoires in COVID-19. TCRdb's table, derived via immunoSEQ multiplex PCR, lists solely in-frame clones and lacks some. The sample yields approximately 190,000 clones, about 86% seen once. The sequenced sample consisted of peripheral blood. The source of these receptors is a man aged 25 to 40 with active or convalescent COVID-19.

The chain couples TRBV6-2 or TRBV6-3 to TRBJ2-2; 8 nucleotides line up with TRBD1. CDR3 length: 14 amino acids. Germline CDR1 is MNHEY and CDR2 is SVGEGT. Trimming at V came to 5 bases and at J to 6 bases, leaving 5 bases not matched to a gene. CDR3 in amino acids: CASSRDRGAGELFF. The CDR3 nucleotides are TGTGCCAGCAGTCGTGACAGGGGAGCCGGGGAGCTGTTTTTT.

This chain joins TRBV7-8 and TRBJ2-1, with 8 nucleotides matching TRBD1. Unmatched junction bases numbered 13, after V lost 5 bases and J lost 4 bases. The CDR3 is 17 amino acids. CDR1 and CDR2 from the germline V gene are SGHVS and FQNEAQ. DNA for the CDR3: TGTGCCAGCAGCCCCCGGCTTGGACAGGGTGCGTACAATGAGCAGTTCTTC. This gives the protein CASSPRLGQGAYNEQFF.

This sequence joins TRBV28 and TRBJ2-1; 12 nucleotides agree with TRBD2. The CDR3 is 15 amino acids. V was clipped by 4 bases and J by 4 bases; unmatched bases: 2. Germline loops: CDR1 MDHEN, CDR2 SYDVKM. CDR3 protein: CASSSGLAGYNEQFF. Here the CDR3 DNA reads TGTGCCAGCAGTTCCGGACTAGCGGGGTACAATGAGCAGTTCTTC.

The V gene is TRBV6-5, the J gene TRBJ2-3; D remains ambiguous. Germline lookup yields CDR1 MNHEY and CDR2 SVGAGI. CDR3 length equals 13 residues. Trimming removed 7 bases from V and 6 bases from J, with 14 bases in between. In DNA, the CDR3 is TGTGCCAGCAAACCATTAATAGTGGATACGCAGTATTTT. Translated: CASKPLIVDTQYF.

CDR3: CASSQDPRESHTDTQYF. CDR3 nucleotides: TGCGCCAGCAGCCAAGATCCGCGGGAATCACACACAGATACGCAGTATTTT. The chain links TRBV4-1 to TRBJ2-3; TRBD2 might be the D (6 bases). The CDR3 sequence is 17 residues long. CDR1 and CDR2 from the germline V gene are MGHRA and YSYEKL. Trimming took off 0 bases at V and 2 bases at J, with 15 bases between the two ends.

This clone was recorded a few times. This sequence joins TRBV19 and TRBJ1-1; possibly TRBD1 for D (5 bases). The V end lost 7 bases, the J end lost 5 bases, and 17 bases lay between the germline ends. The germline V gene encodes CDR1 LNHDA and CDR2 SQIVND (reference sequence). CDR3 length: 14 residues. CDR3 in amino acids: CASTPGRSLTEAFF. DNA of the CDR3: TGTGCCAGTACGCCAGGGCGGAGCCTGACTGAAGCTTTCTTT.

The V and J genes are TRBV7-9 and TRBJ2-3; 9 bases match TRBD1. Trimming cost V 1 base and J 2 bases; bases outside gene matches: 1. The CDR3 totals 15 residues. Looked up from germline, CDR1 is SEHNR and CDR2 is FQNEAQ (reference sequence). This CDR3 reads CASSLGTGVTDTQYF. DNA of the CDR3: TGTGCCAGCAGCTTAGGGACAGGGGTCACAGATACGCAGTATTTT.

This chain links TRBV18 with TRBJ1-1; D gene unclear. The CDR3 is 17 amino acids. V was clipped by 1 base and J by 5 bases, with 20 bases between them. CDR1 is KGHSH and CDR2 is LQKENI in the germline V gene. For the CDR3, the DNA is TGTGCCAGCTCACCACTTGAATTAGGGAGGGTGGGAACTGAAGCTTTCTTT. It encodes CASSPLELGRVGTEAFF.